The rows below give T cell receptor beta chains drawn from one sample of a study of blood T cell repertoires in COVID-19. Sequencing used immunoSEQ multiplex PCR; TCRdb keeps in-frame clones, though not all of them. The sample carries around 380,000 clones, about 87% recorded once. The sequencing sample was made of PBMCs or T cells enriched from blood (not recorded which). These TCRs come from a man aged 25-45 years who had recovered from COVID-19. Both conserved end residues are part of each CDR3. A D gene is named only where the DNA matches it firmly. The size entry is marked missing in some rows and otherwise reads once, few, many or a size class.

d_gene,v_gene,abundance,j_gene,CDR3nt,CDR3aa
TRBD1,TRBV10-2,.,TRBJ1-1,TGCGCCAGCAGTGTTAGGACAGGGAGGCAGACTGAAGCTTTCTTT,CASSVRTGRQTEAFF
TRBD2,TRBV27,.,TRBJ2-2,TGTGCCAGCAGTTTCTCCAGCGGGGGTTACACCGGGGAGCTGTTTTTT,CASSFSSGGYTGELFF
TRBD1,TRBV11-3,.,TRBJ2-3,TGTGCCAGCAGTTTGACAGGGTCCGATACGCAGTATTTT,CASSLTGSDTQYF
.,TRBV5-6,.,TRBJ1-1,TGTGCCAGCAGCTTTAGACAGGAAAACACTGAAGCTTTCTTT,CASSFRQENTEAFF
TRBD2,TRBV9,.,TRBJ2-1,TGTGCCAGCACCTTATCCGCGGGACTAGCGGGGTTCAATGAGCAGTTCTTC,CASTLSAGLAGFNEQFF
.,TRBV12-3/TRBV12-4,.,TRBJ1-2,TGTGCCAGCAGCGGGATCTCCTATGGCTACACCTTC,CASSGISYGYTF
TRBD1,TRBV18,.,TRBJ2-7,TGTGCCAGCTCATCCGGGACAGGGGGGTACGAGCAGTACTTC,CASSSGTGGYEQYF
.,TRBV14,few,TRBJ2-2,TGTGCCAGCAGCCGACCCCTCCAGGGCTCGAACACCGGGGAGCTGTTTTTT,CASSRPLQGSNTGELFF
.,TRBV7-8,.,TRBJ1-5,TGTGCCAGCAGCCCCGGGGGCAATCAGCCCCAGCATTTT,CASSPGGNQPQHF
.,TRBV27,.,TRBJ1-2,TGTGCCAGCAGTTTTAACACAAACTATGGCTACACCTTC,CASSFNTNYGYTF
.,TRBV10-1,.,TRBJ2-1,TGCGCCAGCAGTGAACAGCAAACCTACAATGAGCAGTTCTTC,CASSEQQTYNEQFF
.,TRBV12-1,.,TRBJ1-1,TGTGCCAGCAGAGAACGGGGGAATGAAGCTTTCTTT,CASRERGNEAFF
TRBD1,TRBV2,.,TRBJ1-6,TGTGCCAGCAGCCAGGGGGAAGATTCACCCCTCCACTTT,CASSQGEDSPLHF
.,TRBV6-5,.,TRBJ1-1,TGTGCCAGCGGGGCCCTGAACACTGAAGCTTTCTTT,CASGALNTEAFF
.,TRBV27,.,TRBJ2-7,TGTGCCAGCAGCCCAGGGTACGAGCAGTACTTC,CASSPGYEQYF
.,TRBV6-2/TRBV6-3,few,TRBJ1-2,TGTGCCAGCAGTTACTTGGCAGGCTCAAATGGCTACACCTTC,CASSYLAGSNGYTF
.,TRBV5-5,.,TRBJ2-7,TGTGCCAGCAGCTTGTCTTCCAGGTCTACCTACGAGCAGTACTTC,CASSLSSRSTYEQYF
.,TRBV30,.,TRBJ2-7,TGTGCCTGTAAACCCCCGGGACTCTGGACCTACGAGCAGTACTTC,CACKPPGLWTYEQYF
.,TRBV6-6,.,TRBJ1-2,TGTGCCAGCAGTTACGAAGGGGAGGGCTATGGCTACACCTTC,CASSYEGEGYGYTF
.,TRBV6-5,.,TRBJ1-4,TGTGCCAGCAGTTACTCAGCGGGGGGGACTGAAAAACTGTTTTTT,CASSYSAGGTEKLFF
TRBD1,TRBV3-1/TRBV3-2,.,TRBJ2-4,TGTGCCAGCAGTCTCCGGGACAGGCTAAACATTCAGTACTTC,CASSLRDRLNIQYF
.,TRBV21-1,.,TRBJ2-6,TGTGCCAGCAGCTCCGGCGGTCCCTGCTCTGGGGCCAACGTCCTGACTTTC,CASSSGGPCSGANVLTF
TRBD1,TRBV7-6,once,TRBJ2-1,TGTGCCAGCAGTCTAGGGGACAGGGGTGTCGGAATTGAGCAGTTCTTC,CASSLGDRGVGIEQFF
.,TRBV3-1/TRBV3-2,.,TRBJ2-7,TGTGCCAGCAGCCAAGGCGCCTCACGTACCTACGAGCAGTACTTC,CASSQGASRTYEQYF
TRBD2,TRBV9,.,TRBJ2-1,TGTGCCAGCAGCGTAGACTGGGAGGGGTCCTACAATGAGCAGTTCTTC,CASSVDWEGSYNEQFF
TRBD1,TRBV6-1,.,TRBJ1-5,TGTGCCAGCAGTGTTGCCAGGGGGCTGGACAATCAGCCCCAGCATTTT,CASSVARGLDNQPQHF
.,TRBV18,.,TRBJ1-2,TGTGCCAGCTCACCAATTGGAGAGAAATATGGCTACACCTTC,CASSPIGEKYGYTF
.,TRBV2,once,TRBJ1-1,TGTGCCAGCAGTTATCTCGGAGGAAACACTGAAGCTTTCTTT,CASSYLGGNTEAFF
TRBD2,TRBV3-1/TRBV3-2,.,TRBJ2-3,TGTGCCAGCAGCCAGGAGATAGCGGGGGGGCTTGCAGATACGCAGTATTTT,CASSQEIAGGLADTQYF
.,TRBV12-3/TRBV12-4,.,TRBJ1-1,TGTGCCAGCCGACTTTCCAATTTGGCTGAAGCTTTCTTT,CASRLSNLAEAFF
.,TRBV7-9,.,TRBJ1-3,TGTGCCAGCAGCGCCTTTCGGGACTCTGGAAACACCATATATTTT,CASSAFRDSGNTIYF
.,TRBV11-2,.,TRBJ2-2,TGTGCCAGCAGCTTAGACAGGTCGAACACCGGGGAGCTGTTTTTT,CASSLDRSNTGELFF
.,TRBV10-2,.,TRBJ2-7,TGCGCCAGCAGTCTCGCCGCAGGTGGGTCTGGAGAGCAGTACTTC,CASSLAAGGSGEQYF
.,TRBV12-3/TRBV12-4,.,TRBJ1-5,TGTGCCAGCAGACAGGGAAGTCAGCCCCAGCATTTT,CASRQGSQPQHF
.,TRBV3-1/TRBV3-2,.,TRBJ2-6,TGTGCCAGCAGCCAAGGGCCTGGTTACGCATCTGGGGCCAACGTCCTGACTTTC,CASSQGPGYASGANVLTF
.,TRBV4-1,.,TRBJ1-5,TGCGCCAGCAGCCAAGTCGCAGGGAACCAGCCCCAGCATTTT,CASSQVAGNQPQHF
TRBD1,TRBV5-5,.,TRBJ1-1,TGTGCCAGCAGCTTGGGACAGGGGATATACACTGAAGCTTTCTTT,CASSLGQGIYTEAFF
TRBD1,TRBV28,.,TRBJ1-2,TGTGCCAGCAGTTTAAACCTTGGGGCAGGGGGATATGGCTACACCTTC,CASSLNLGAGGYGYTF
.,TRBV6-1,.,TRBJ1-4,TGTGCCAGCAGTGGATTACTCAAGCGGCAGGATGAAAAACTGTTTTTT,CASSGLLKRQDEKLFF
.,TRBV18,.,TRBJ1-1,TGTGCCAGCTCACCATCGGGGGGCTTCACTGAAGCTTTCTTT,CASSPSGGFTEAFF
TRBD1,TRBV2,.,TRBJ1-5,TGTGCCAGCAGCCTCGACAGGGTCGGACAGCCCCAGCATTTT,CASSLDRVGQPQHF
TRBD1,TRBV4-1,.,TRBJ1-1,TGCGCCAGCAGCCAAAGAGGACAGGAAACTGAAGCTTTCTTT,CASSQRGQETEAFF
TRBD1,TRBV9,.,TRBJ2-1,TGTGCCAGCAGCGAGGGACAGACTAAGAACAATGAGCAGTTCTTC,CASSEGQTKNNEQFF
.,TRBV7-3,few,TRBJ1-4,TGTGCCAGCAGCTTAGACAGGAATGAAAAACTGTTTTTT,CASSLDRNEKLFF
TRBD2,TRBV6-5,.,TRBJ2-5,TGTGCCAGCAGTTACGTTAGCGGGGGGGCCGGGGAGACCCAGTACTTC,CASSYVSGGAGETQYF
TRBD1,TRBV5-4,.,TRBJ1-3,TGTGCCAGCAGCTCGCCGACAGGGGCAGGAAACACCATATATTTT,CASSSPTGAGNTIYF
.,TRBV2,.,TRBJ1-2,TGTGCCAGCAATGAGGGCCCTCCTCTCTATGGCTACACCTTC,CASNEGPPLYGYTF
.,TRBV7-2,.,TRBJ2-2,TGTGCCAGCAGCTTTTGGAGGGAGGCCGGGGAGCTGTTTTTT,CASSFWREAGELFF
.,TRBV3-1/TRBV3-2,few,TRBJ1-1,TGTGCCAGCAGCCAAGGAGTGTACACTGAAGCTTTCTTT,CASSQGVYTEAFF
.,TRBV6-5,once,TRBJ2-7,TGTGCCAGCAGTTACTCGCCCGGACACGGAGCCTACGAGCAGTACTTC,CASSYSPGHGAYEQYF
.,TRBV30,.,TRBJ1-5,TGTGCCTTAGAAAGGGGGGGAAATCAGCCCCAGCATTTT,CALERGGNQPQHF
.,TRBV19,.,TRBJ1-2,TGTGCCAGTAGTCGACAGGCCTCAGCCTATGGCTACACCTTC,CASSRQASAYGYTF
TRBD1,TRBV18,once,TRBJ1-4,TGTGCCAGCTCACCAGGATCACAGGGGAGAGTAACTAATGAAAAACTGTTTTTT,CASSPGSQGRVTNEKLFF